The 28 T cell receptor beta chains in this list originate from one sample, sequenced in a study of shared clonotypes between healthy human individuals. Assay used: immunoSEQ multiplex PCR; TCRdb lists only in-frame clones, some missing. The data contain about 470,000 clones, roughly 83% of them singletons. Source material: PBMCs. The source is a woman aged 40 to 50 in good health. Some clones in this sample may be carry-over from other donors' samples.

This clone was picked up many times. The genes are TRBV28 and TRBJ2-2; 13 bases map to TRBD2. Unmatched junction bases numbered 5, after V lost 6 bases and J lost 7 bases. CDR1 MDHEN and CDR2 SYDVKM come from the germline V gene. The CDR3 has 15 amino acids. In DNA form, the CDR3 reads TGTGCCAGCAGCCGGACTAGCGGGAGCTTCGGGGAGCTGTTTTTT. Its protein is CASSRTSGSFGELFF. The entire variable domain, with the rest obtained from reference TRBV28 and TRBJ2-2, is as follows: DVKVTQSSRYLVKRTGEKVFLECVQDMDHENMFWYRQDPGLGLRLIYFSYDVKMKEKGDIPEGYSVSREKKERFSLILESASTNQTSMYLCASSRTSGSFGELFFGEGSRLTVL.

V and J are TRBV5-1 and TRBJ2-3; 11 nucleotides match TRBD2. The CDR3 is 17 residues long. Trimming cost V 0 bases and J 5 bases; bases outside gene matches: 8. Per germline, CDR1 SGHRS and CDR2 YFSETQ. CDR3 sequence: CASSLVLAGAAGDTQYF. CDR3 DNA: TGCGCCAGCAGCTTGGTACTAGCGGGAGCCGCCGGAGATACGCAGTATTTT.

The rearrangement links TRBV19 to TRBJ2-2, with D maybe TRBD2 (7 bases). The V gene lost 2 bases and the J gene lost 3 bases, with 13 bases spanning the gap. This CDR3 region has 16 residues. From germline, CDR1 is LNHDA and CDR2 SQIVND (reference sequence). The CDR3 spells CASSIKSGTYTGELFF. CDR3 sequence (DNA): TGTGCCAGTAGTATAAAAAGCGGGACATACACCGGGGAGCTGTTTTTT. Combining the CDR3 with reference TRBV19 and TRBJ2-2 gives the whole variable domain DGGITQSPKYLFRKEGQNVTLSCEQNLNHDAMYWYRQDPGQGLRLIYYSQIVNDFQKGDIAEGYSVSREKKESFPLTVTSAQKNPTAFYLCASSIKSGTYTGELFFGEGSRLTVL.

The V and J genes are TRBV27 and TRBJ2-1, with 15 bases aligning to TRBD2. V shed 6 bases and J 9 bases; nucleotides not matched to a gene: 6. CDR1 and CDR2 (germline): MNHEY, SMNVEV (reference sequence). CDR3 length: 15 residues. Here the CDR3 DNA reads TGTGCCAGCAGACACTTGGGACTAGCGGGAGGTGAGCAGTTCTTC. It codes for CASRHLGLAGGEQFF.

Details on this clone: This may be a read error, as it is one base from a much larger clone. The chain has TRBV6-5 and TRBJ2-7; D is ambiguous. The CDR3 has 13 residues. Looked up from germline, CDR1 is MNHEY and CDR2 is SVGAGI. V shed 6 bases and J shed 1 base, with 10 bases lying between them. The CDR3 DNA is TGTGCCAGCAGCCAAGGACGGTCCTACGAGCAGTACTTC. Protein: CASSQGRSYEQYF.

This rearrangement joins TRBV19 to TRBJ2-1; 10 nucleotides line up with TRBD1. Trimming removed 3 bases from V and 13 bases from J; junction bases left unmatched: 3. The germline V gene has CDR1 LNHDA and CDR2 SQIVND (reference sequence). CDR3 size: 12 residues. This chain's CDR3 is CASSMRDRGQFF. Written as DNA, the CDR3 is TGTGCCAGTAGTATGCGGGACAGGGGACAGTTCTTC.

The J gene is TRBJ2-1, the V gene TRBV29-1; no definite D call. The CDR3 sequence is 13 residues long. Per the germline V gene, CDR1 is SQVTM and CDR2 is ANQGSEA. The V and J ends lost 7 bases and 5 bases respectively, with 15 bases between them. This chain's CDR3 is CSGRNRRDNEQFF. The CDR3 nucleotides read TGCAGCGGACGGAACAGAAGAGACAATGAGCAGTTCTTC.

V is TRBV7-6 and J is TRBJ2-3; the match to TRBD2 covers 8 bases. There are 16 residues in the CDR3. CDR1 is SGHVS and CDR2 is FNYEAQ in the germline V gene. V trimming: 5 bases; J trimming: 4 bases; junction bases outside the gene matches: 11. CDR3 DNA: TGTGCCAGCAGCCGGAAGCGGGAGTTGTGGGCAGATACGCAGTATTTT. This translates into CASSRKRELWADTQYF.

This clone was detected only once. The CDR3 reads CAWSVSNTEAFF. The DNA for the CDR3 is TGTGCCTGGAGTGTCTCGAACACTGAAGCTTTCTTT. The genes are TRBV30 and TRBJ1-1; D gene ambiguous. CDR1 and CDR2 from the germline V gene are GTSNPN and SVGIG (reference sequence). V was clipped by 0 bases and J by 1 base, with 3 bases between them. This CDR3 region has 12 residues.

The rearrangement uses TRBV6-1 and TRBJ1-1; D uncertain. Trimming stripped 7 bases from V and 0 bases from J, with 9 bases between. Germline loops: CDR1 MNHNS, CDR2 SASEGT. The CDR3 has 13 residues. CDR3 DNA: TGTGCCAGCAAAACCTACATGAACACTGAAGCTTTCTTT. This codes for CASKTYMNTEAFF.

V usage is TRBV7-8 and J usage is TRBJ1-4; perhaps TRBD1 as D (6 bases). Germline CDR1 reads SGHVS; CDR2 reads FQNEAQ. CDR3 length equals 17 residues. V lost 0 bases to trimming and J lost 8 bases, with 19 bases between them. The CDR3 sequence: CASSLARQGLGWEKLFF. The CDR3 region has the DNA TGTGCCAGCAGCTTAGCGCGGCAGGGGTTGGGATGGGAAAAACTGTTTTTT.

The rearrangement uses TRBV29-1 and TRBJ2-1; tentative D call: TRBD2 (5 bases). This CDR3 contains 13 residues. V dropped 4 bases and J dropped 4 bases, with 11 bases sitting between them. Germline V lookup: CDR1 SQVTM, CDR2 ANQGSEA. The CDR3 coding sequence is TGCAGCGTTGGTCACGGGATATACAATGAGCAGTTCTTC. Protein product: CSVGHGIYNEQFF.

The chain combines TRBV5-1 with TRBJ2-2, with a tentative D call TRBD1 (5 bases). Germline V gene lookup returns CDR1 SGHRS and CDR2 YFSETQ. The CDR3 has 15 amino acids. With 4 bases removed from V and 4 bases from J, the gap between germline ends came to 14 bases. The CDR3 here is CASSPDSSSTGELFF. The CDR3 region has the DNA TGCGCCAGCAGCCCCGACAGTTCGAGCACCGGGGAGCTGTTTTTT.

This clone has only a few counts. The same CDR3 is also encoded by other DNA sequences in this sample. This rearrangement joins TRBV5-1 to TRBJ2-7, with D hard to call. CDR1 is SGHRS, CDR2 YFSETQ, per germline. V lost 5 bases and J 6 bases, leaving 9 bases between the germline ends. This CDR3 is 11 amino acids long. The CDR3, as DNA: TGCGCCAGCAGTTTGTTGACCGAGCAGTACTTC. It encodes CASSLLTEQYF. The entire variable domain, with the rest obtained from reference TRBV5-1 and TRBJ2-7, is as follows: KAGVTQTPRYLIKTRGQQVTLSCSPISGHRSVSWYQQTPGQGLQFLFEYFSETQRNKGNFPGRFSGRQFSNSRSEMNVSTLELGDSALYLCASSLLTEQYFGPGTRLTVT.

The rearrangement links TRBV28 to TRBJ2-6; TRBD2 might be the D (6 bases). The germline CDR1 and CDR2 sequences are MDHEN and SYDVKM. This CDR3 is built from 15 residues. Trimming removed 5 bases from V and 1 base from J, with 9 bases in between. DNA for the CDR3: TGTGCCAGCAGTGTGGGGGGTTCTGGGGCCAACGTCCTGACTTTC. Residues: CASSVGGSGANVLTF.

The chain employs TRBV21-1 and TRBJ2-1; TRBD2 is the table's D call, not checked against the DNA. TRBV21-1 is tagged as a pseudogene. The CDR3 totals 16 residues. The CDR3 DNA reads TGTGCCAGCAGCAAAGGGCGGACTAGCGGGAGGGCCGAGGAGTTCTTC. Translated: CASSKGRTSGRAEEFF.

The genes are TRBV4-3 and TRBJ2-5; 9 nucleotides agree with TRBD1. The V gene's germline CDR1 is LGHNA and CDR2 YSLEER. V was pared by 3 bases and J by 4 bases, with 6 bases of the junction left unmatched. The CDR3 totals 15 residues. CDR3 sequence reads: CASSHSGTGLETQYF. The CDR3 DNA sequence: TGCGCCAGCAGCCACAGCGGGACAGGGTTAGAGACCCAGTACTTC.

This chain uses TRBV7-6 with TRBJ2-1, with 7 bases lining up with TRBD2. There are 16 residues in the CDR3. The V gene end was trimmed by 1 base and the J gene end by 2 bases; junction bases not matched to a gene: 5. The germline CDR1 and CDR2 sequences are SGHVS and FNYEAQ. The chain's CDR3 is CASSLVAGATYNEQFF. The DNA of the CDR3 is TGTGCCAGCAGCTTAGTCGCGGGAGCAACCTACAATGAGCAGTTCTTC.

The chain has TRBV27 and TRBJ2-1, with D possibly matching TRBD1 (5 bases). The V end was cut by 3 bases, the J end by 12 bases, with 18 bases between. Germline CDR1 and CDR2: MNHEY and SMNVEV (reference sequence). This CDR3 contains 14 residues. CDR3 sequence reads: CASSFTRARSGQFF. Written as DNA, the CDR3 is TGTGCCAGCAGTTTTACCAGGGCCCGGAGTGGGCAGTTCTTC.

This clone was observed a handful of times. V is TRBV4-2 and J is TRBJ2-1, with 13 bases identical to TRBD2. The V and J ends lost 2 bases and 10 bases, in that order; junction bases with no gene match: 8. The CDR3 extends over 16 amino acids. The germline gives CDR1 LGHNA, CDR2 YNFKEQ. The CDR3 region has the DNA TGTGCCAGCAGCCAATCCGGGACTAGCGGGGCTCAGGAGCAGTTCTTC. Translation: CASSQSGTSGAQEQFF.

The J gene is TRBJ1-3, the V gene TRBV28; no firm D call. This CDR3 is 14 amino acids long. V was pared by 6 bases and J by 0 bases, with 9 bases between. Germline V gene lookup returns CDR1 MDHEN and CDR2 SYDVKM. The CDR3 nucleotides are TGTGCCAGCAGGGCCGGGTCCTCTGGAAACACCATATATTTT. Protein: CASRAGSSGNTIYF.

In this sample, this clone turned up once. V usage is TRBV6-5 and J usage is TRBJ2-5; TRBD1 or TRBD2 may be the D gene (5 bases each). The ends were cut back, 4 bases at V and 3 bases at J, with 12 bases in the middle. The CDR3 has 14 residues. Germline assignment: CDR1 MNHEY and CDR2 SVGAGI. The CDR3 DNA follows: TGTGCCAGCAGTTGGGGGTGGATGGAAGAGACCCAGTACTTC. Encoded protein: CASSWGWMEETQYF.

This rearrangement joins TRBV5-6 to TRBJ2-5; D not certain. Per germline, CDR1 SGHDT and CDR2 YYEEEE. V shed 1 base and J shed 2 bases, with 3 bases lying between them. This CDR3 has 12 amino acids. In nucleotides, the CDR3 is TGTGCCAGCAGCTTGTATCAAGAGACCCAGTACTTC. It yields the protein CASSLYQETQYF.

The V gene is TRBV11-2, the J gene TRBJ2-2, with TRBD2 matching 10 bases. Trimming cost V 5 bases and J 2 bases; bases outside gene matches: 5. This CDR3 region has 16 residues. Per the germline V gene, CDR1 is SGHAT and CDR2 is FQNNGV. Here the CDR3 reads CASSPLAGSNTGELFF. Here the CDR3 DNA reads TGTGCCAGCAGCCCACTAGCGGGAAGTAACACCGGGGAGCTGTTTTTT.

This clone has a single count. The chain uses TRBV6-5 and TRBJ2-5; D ambiguous. Trimming removed 7 bases from V and 5 bases from J, with 14 bases in between. CDR3 length: 13 amino acids. The V gene's germline CDR1 is MNHEY and CDR2 SVGAGI. The CDR3 loop is CASNPPGRETQYF. The CDR3 DNA is TGTGCCAGCAACCCTCCCGGACGGGAGACCCAGTACTTC.

This chain links TRBV5-1 with TRBJ2-2; D ambiguous. The germline V and J ends were trimmed by 1 base and 4 bases, with 11 bases remaining between them. CDR1 is SGHRS, CDR2 YFSETQ, per germline. CDR3 length equals 15 residues. The CDR3 reads CASSLSPQGTGELFF. The CDR3 DNA reads as TGCGCCAGCAGCTTGTCCCCACAAGGCACCGGGGAGCTGTTTTTT.

This clone has just one count. The J gene is TRBJ1-5, the V gene TRBV11-2; D unclear. This CDR3 spans 13 amino acids. V was pared by 6 bases and J by 3 bases, with 9 bases between. The germline V gene has CDR1 SGHAT and CDR2 FQNNGV. As DNA, the CDR3 is TGTGCCAGCAGGGGTGACCTCAATCAGCCCCAGCATTTT. Encoded protein: CASRGDLNQPQHF.

The chain employs TRBV2 and TRBJ1-2; a weak D match, TRBD1 (6 bases). This CDR3 is built from 14 residues. Germline CDR1 and CDR2: SNHLY and FYNNEI. Trimming removed 5 bases from V and 6 bases from J, with 16 bases in between. The CDR3 region has the DNA TGTGCCAGCAGTTCTGGACAGAGATGGGATGGCTACACCTTC. This gives the protein CASSSGQRWDGYTF.